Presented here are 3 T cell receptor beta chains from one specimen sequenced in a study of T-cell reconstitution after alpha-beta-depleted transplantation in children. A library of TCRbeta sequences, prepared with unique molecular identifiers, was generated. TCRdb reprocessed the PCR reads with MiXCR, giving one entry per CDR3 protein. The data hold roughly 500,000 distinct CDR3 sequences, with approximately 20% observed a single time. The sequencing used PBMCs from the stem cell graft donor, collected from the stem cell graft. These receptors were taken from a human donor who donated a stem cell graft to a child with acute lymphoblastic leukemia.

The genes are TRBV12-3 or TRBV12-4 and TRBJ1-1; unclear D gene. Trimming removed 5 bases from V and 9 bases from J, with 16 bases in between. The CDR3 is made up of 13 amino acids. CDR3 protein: CASSHSLIPKAFF. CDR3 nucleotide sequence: TGTGCCAGCAGTCATTCTTTAATACCTAAAGCTTTCTTT.

CDR3 coding DNA: TGCAGTGCGCTTGGACTAGCCCAGACCACCAATGAGCAGTTCTTC. Protein sequence: CSALGLAQTTNEQFF. This chain connects TRBV20-1 to TRBJ2-1, with 8 bases matching TRBD2. CDR3 length: 15 amino acids. Germline CDR1 and CDR2: DFQATT and SNEGSKA (reference sequence). The junction had 13 bases not matched to a gene; V was cut back by 6 bases and J by 6 bases.

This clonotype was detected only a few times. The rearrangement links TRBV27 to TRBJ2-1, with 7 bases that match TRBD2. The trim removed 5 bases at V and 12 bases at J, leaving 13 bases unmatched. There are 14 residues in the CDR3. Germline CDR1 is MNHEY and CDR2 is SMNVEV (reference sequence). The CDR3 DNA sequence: TGTGCCAGCAGTGGACTAGGACCTAGCCTGGGGCAGTTCTTC. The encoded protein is CASSGLGPSLGQFF.